The rows below give T cell receptor beta chains drawn from one sample of a study of T cells in Graves' hyperthyroidism and ophthalmopathy. One entry per CDR3 protein results from TCRdb running MiXCR on the multiplex PCR reads. The table has a few hundred thousand distinct CDR3 sequences, around 45% seen once; the top ten hold around 8%. Sequencing was done on a sample of peripheral blood or thyroid tissue (not recorded which). Receptors originate from a woman aged 18-29 years with Graves' hyperthyroidism. Both conserved end residues are part of each CDR3. Each record gives: clone size, CDR3 length, J gene, V gene, D gene, CDR3 DNA, CDR3 protein. The D gene is left open where the match is weak. Clone size is shown for a subset of rows, as once, few, many or a class of expanded clone.

many 12 TRBJ2-7 TRBV10-2 - TGCGCCAGCAATCAGGGGACCTACGAGCAGTACTTC CASNQGTYEQYF
- 18 TRBJ1-4 TRBV6-6 TRBD1 TGTGCCAGCAGTTACCTCGGACAGGGAGGATCGACTAATGAAAAACTGTTTTTT CASSYLGQGGSTNEKLFF
few 15 TRBJ2-3 TRBV10-3 TRBD1 TGTGCCATCAGTGGTGATGAGGGGGCGGAAGATACGCAGTATTTT CAISGDEGAEDTQYF
- 12 TRBJ1-2 TRBV20-1 - TGCAGTGTACTTCTAGCGGGATATGGCTACACCTTC CSVLLAGYGYTF
- 14 TRBJ2-7 TRBV2 TRBD2 TGTGCCAGCAGGGTACTAGCGGGAGTGGGCGAGCAGTACTTC CASRVLAGVGEQYF
- 17 TRBJ1-2 TRBV12-3/TRBV12-4 - TGTGCCAGCAGCTGGACAGCCTCGGGGCGGACTAACTATGGCTACACCTTC CASSWTASGRTNYGYTF
many 15 TRBJ2-2 TRBV20-1 TRBD1 TGCAGTGCTAGGCCGGGACAGGGGCTCACCGGGGAGCTGTTTTTT CSARPGQGLTGELFF
many 11 TRBJ2-3 TRBV5-1 - TGTGCCAGCAGCTTGGCAGATACGCAGTATTTT CASSLADTQYF
- 15 TRBJ2-1 TRBV6-4 TRBD2 TGTGCCAGCACCACACTAGCGGGAGAACGGGATGAGCAGTTCTTC CASTTLAGERDEQFF
- 19 TRBJ1-2 TRBV15 TRBD1 TGTGCCACCAGCCGAGCATTCGGACAGGGCATAGGTTCTAACTATGGCTACACCTTC CATSRAFGQGIGSNYGYTF
- 14 TRBJ2-1 TRBV7-2 TRBD1 TGTGCCAGCAGCCGGGACAGGGAGAAGAATGAGCAGTTCTTC CASSRDREKNEQFF
- 14 TRBJ2-2 TRBV7-9 - TGTGCCAGCAGCTTATACCCGGCCTGGCGGGAGCTGTTTTTT CASSLYPAWRELFF
- 16 TRBJ2-2 TRBV7-9 TRBD2 TGTGCCAGCAGCTGTACCGGGACTAGCCCCCCCGGGGAGCTGTTTTTT CASSCTGTSPPGELFF
- 16 TRBJ2-5 TRBV6-5 TRBD2 TGTGCCAGCAGTGGACTAGCGGGAGGGCCGAGAGAGACCCAGTACTTC CASSGLAGGPRETQYF
many 16 TRBJ1-3 TRBV6-5 - TGTGCCAGCAGTTCAACGACACCGCGCCCTGGAAACACCATATATTTT CASSSTTPRPGNTIYF
many 12 TRBJ2-7 TRBV29-1 TRBD1 TGCAGCGTTGTGCCAGGGGGCCACGAGCAGTACTTC CSVVPGGHEQYF
few 16 TRBJ2-5 TRBV29-1 TRBD2 TGCAGCGCCCCTTGGGGGGGTAGAGCCGGCCAAGAGACCCAGTACTTC CSAPWGGRAGQETQYF
many 15 TRBJ2-2 TRBV12-3/TRBV12-4 - TGTGCCAGCGGCCGGGACGGGGTGTACACCGGGGAGCTGTTTTTT CASGRDGVYTGELFF
- 17 TRBJ1-2 TRBV7-9 TRBD1 TGTGCCAGCAGCCCGCGGGACAGGGGGAGGACGAACTATGGCTACACCTTC CASSPRDRGRTNYGYTF
few 15 TRBJ2-1 TRBV24-1 - TGTGCCACCAGTGATCCCGGACTACCACACAATGAGCAGTTCTTC CATSDPGLPHNEQFF
- 14 TRBJ2-7 TRBV29-1 TRBD2 TGCAGCGTTCTTAGCGGGACGACCTCCTACGAGCAGTACTTC CSVLSGTTSYEQYF
- 16 TRBJ2-2 TRBV12-5 TRBD2 TGTGCTAGTGGTTTGGTACGCGGGAGTATAGCCGGGGAGCTGTTTTTT CASGLVRGSIAGELFF
- 14 TRBJ1-6 TRBV2 - TGTGCTAGGAGGGGACCGCCATATAATTCACCCCTCCACTTT CARRGPPYNSPLHF
few 13 TRBJ2-7 TRBV3-1 - TGTGCCAGCAGCCAACTGGCTTCCTACGAGCAGTACTTC CASSQLASYEQYF
few 16 TRBJ1-3 TRBV12-3/TRBV12-4 - TGTGCCAGCAGTTTCGAGGGACGTTTCTCTGGAAACACCATATATTTT CASSFEGRFSGNTIYF
once 17 TRBJ2-7 TRBV6-5 TRBD1 TGTGCCAGCAGTTACAGACAGGGGGGGACGTCATACTACGAGCAGTACTTC CASSYRQGGTSYYEQYF
- 13 TRBJ2-7 TRBV12-3/TRBV12-4 - TGTACCAGCAGTAATTCAGGGGCCTACGAGCAGTACTTC CTSSNSGAYEQYF
- 14 TRBJ2-1 TRBV2 TRBD2 TGTGCCAGCAGAACGGGACTAGCGGGAGCTGAGCAGTTCTTC CASRTGLAGAEQFF
- 14 TRBJ1-4 TRBV29-1 TRBD1 TGCAGCGTTAGATACCGGGACAGCAATGAAAAACTGTTTTTT CSVRYRDSNEKLFF
- 13 TRBJ2-5 TRBV7-2 - TGTACCAGCAGTCATTGGGGGAAAGAGACCCAGTACTTC CTSSHWGKETQYF
- 14 TRBJ2-7 TRBV27 - TGTGCCAGCAGTCTACAGGGGGGGTCCTACGAGCAGTACTTC CASSLQGGSYEQYF
- 15 TRBJ2-7 TRBV9 - TGTGCCAGCAGCTCCGGATGGGGAAGTGAAAATGAGCAGTACTTC CASSSGWGSENEQYF
many 16 TRBJ1-5 TRBV7-9 - TGTGCCAGCAGCTTAGCGCGAGCGAGTAGCAATCAGCCCCAGCATTTT CASSLARASSNQPQHF
- 13 TRBJ1-5 TRBV29-1 TRBD1 TGCAGCAGTTCGACAGGGTCAGCTCAGCCCCAGCATTTT CSSSTGSAQPQHF
many 15 TRBJ1-6 TRBV4-1 TRBD1 TGCGCCAGCAGCCACGAAAGGGACAGGGTCTCACCCCTCCACTTT CASSHERDRVSPLHF
many 15 TRBJ1-2 TRBV19 TRBD1 TGTGCCAGTAGTTCCGGTCAGGGGGCGAGCTATGGCTACACCTTC CASSSGQGASYGYTF
- 13 TRBJ1-4 TRBV7-9 TRBD1 TGTGCCAGCACCTCGAGGACAGGTGAAAAACTGTTTTTT CASTSRTGEKLFF
many 14 TRBJ1-1 TRBV3-1 - TGTGCCAGCAGCCAATACCCGCCGGACACTGAAGCTTTCTTT CASSQYPPDTEAFF
many 16 TRBJ2-6 TRBV4-2 - TGTGCCAGCAGCCAGCAGGGTGCAGATGGGGCCAACGTCCTGACTTTC CASSQQGADGANVLTF
many 12 TRBJ2-3 TRBV20-1 - TGCAGTGGACCGGACAACACAGATACGCAGTATTTT CSGPDNTDTQYF
- 13 TRBJ1-1 TRBV20-1 - TGCAGTGCTATGGACGGAGGGAACACTGAAGCTTTCTTT CSAMDGGNTEAFF
- 17 TRBJ1-2 TRBV5-6 - TGTGCCAGCAGCTTGGCGTCCGACAGTGCTGGAAACTATGGCTACACCTTC CASSLASDSAGNYGYTF
many 16 TRBJ2-5 TRBV9 TRBD2 TGTGCCAGCAGCTTAGAACTAGCGGGGGGGCAAGAGACCCAGTACTTC CASSLELAGGQETQYF
- 15 TRBJ2-7 TRBV5-1 TRBD2 TGCGCCAGCAGTCCCTGGACTAGCGGGGTCTACGAGCAGTACTTC CASSPWTSGVYEQYF
many 16 TRBJ2-2 TRBV7-7 - TGTGCCAGCAGCTCCCTACCCCCTCCGAACACCGGGGAGCTGTTTTTT CASSSLPPPNTGELFF
- 15 TRBJ1-5 TRBV24-1 TRBD1 TGTGCCACCAGTGATTCCGGGACAGACAATCAGCCCCAGCATTTT CATSDSGTDNQPQHF
- 17 TRBJ2-1 TRBV7-9 - TGTGCCAGCAGCCCCCCTGGTAGGGAAAGCTCCTACAATGAGCAGTTCTTC CASSPPGRESSYNEQFF
- 15 TRBJ1-1 TRBV6-1 - TGTGCCAGCAGTGAAAACAAGATTATGAACACTGAAGCTTTCTTT CASSENKIMNTEAFF